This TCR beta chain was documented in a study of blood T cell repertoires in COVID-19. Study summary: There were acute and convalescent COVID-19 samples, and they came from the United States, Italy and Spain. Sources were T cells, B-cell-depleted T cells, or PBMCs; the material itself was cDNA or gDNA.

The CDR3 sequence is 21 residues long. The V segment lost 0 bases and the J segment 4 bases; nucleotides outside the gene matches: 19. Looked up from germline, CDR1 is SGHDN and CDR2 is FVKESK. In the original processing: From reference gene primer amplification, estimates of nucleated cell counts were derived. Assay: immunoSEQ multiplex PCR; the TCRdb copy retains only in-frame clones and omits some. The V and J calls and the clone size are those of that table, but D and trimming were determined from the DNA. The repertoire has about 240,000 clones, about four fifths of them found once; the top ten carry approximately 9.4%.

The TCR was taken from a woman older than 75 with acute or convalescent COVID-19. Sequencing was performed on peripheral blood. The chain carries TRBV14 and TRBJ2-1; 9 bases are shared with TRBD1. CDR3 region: CASSQDRGDRGKDYPYNEQFF. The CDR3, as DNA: TGTGCCAGCAGCCAAGATCGAGGAGACAGGGGGAAGGACTATCCATACAATGAGCAGTTCTTC. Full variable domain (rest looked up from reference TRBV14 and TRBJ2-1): EAGVTQFPSHSVIEKGQTVTLRCDPISGHDNLYWYRRVMGKEIKFLLHFVKESKQDESGMPNNRFLAERTGGTYSTLKVQPAELEDSGVYFCASSQDRGDRGKDYPYNEQFFGPGTRLTVL.